These 7 T cell receptor beta chains originate from one sample sequenced in a study of shared clonotypes between healthy human individuals. Produced via immunoSEQ multiplex PCR; TCRdb's table is partial and in-frame only. This table holds around 600,000 clones, roughly 97% found once. The sample consisted of naive CD4+ T cells sorted from blood. Subset defined: CD45RA+ positively selected. The receptors were gathered from a woman aged 25 to 39 in good health.

Comments on this clone: This sample also contains other DNA sequences that code for the same CDR3. The genes are TRBV7-9 and TRBJ1-1; no firm D call. Germline-derived CDR1 and CDR2 are SEHNR and FQNEAQ (reference sequence). Trimming removed 0 bases at V and 2 bases at J, with 4 bases between. This CDR3 has 13 residues. The CDR3 region has the DNA TGTGCCAGCAGCTTAGCCGGTAACACTGAAGCTTTCTTT. It is translated as CASSLAGNTEAFF.

In this sample, this clone turned up once. The chain uses TRBV28 and TRBJ2-7; D might be TRBD1 or TRBD2, each matching 5 bases. V dropped 4 bases and J dropped 1 base, with 11 bases sitting between them. Per germline, CDR1 MDHEN and CDR2 SYDVKM. This CDR3 is 14 amino acids long. The CDR3, as DNA: TGTGCCAGCAGTTCCGGGGCAGCTTCCTACGAGCAGTACTTC. It translates to CASSSGAASYEQYF.

The rearrangement joins TRBV2 to TRBJ1-2; D not certain. V was trimmed by 4 bases and J by 6 bases, leaving 9 bases between them. Germline lookup yields CDR1 SNHLY and CDR2 FYNNEI. The CDR3 covers 12 residues. Here the CDR3 DNA reads TGTGCCAGCAGTGCTGACACGGATGGCTACACCTTC. This gives the protein CASSADTDGYTF. Full variable domain (missing parts from reference TRBV2 and TRBJ1-2): EPEVTQTPSHQVTQMGQEVILRCVPISNHLYFYWYRQILGQKVEFLVSFYNNEISEKSEIFDDQFSVERPDGSNFTLKIRSTKLEDSAMYFCASSADTDGYTFGSGTRLTVV.

The CDR3 DNA reads TGTGCCAGCAGTGTTGACCGGGTGGGCAATCAGCCCCAGCATTTT. It yields the protein CASSVDRVGNQPQHF. This sequence joins TRBV2 and TRBJ1-5, with D unresolved. This CDR3 comprises 15 residues. Germline V lookup: CDR1 SNHLY, CDR2 FYNNEI. V was trimmed by 4 bases and J by 2 bases, leaving 12 bases between them.

The V gene is TRBV28, the J gene TRBJ2-1; the match to TRBD2 covers 7 bases. CDR1 and CDR2 from the germline V gene are MDHEN and SYDVKM. Unmatched junction bases numbered 4, after V lost 5 bases and J lost 9 bases. CDR3 length: 12 amino acids. The CDR3 region has the DNA TGTGCCAGCAGTCTCATAGCGGGTGAGCAGTTCTTC. As protein: CASSLIAGEQFF.

The chain couples TRBV19 to TRBJ2-2; D could derive from TRBD1 or TRBD2 (6 bases each). Germline V CDR1 and CDR2: LNHDA, SQIVND (reference sequence). The CDR3 contains 17 residues. Trimming removed 6 bases from V and 8 bases from J, with 25 bases in between. The CDR3 is CASSLGTRPGVAGELFF. CDR3 in DNA: TGTGCCAGTAGCCTAGGGACAAGGCCGGGAGTGGCTGGGGAGCTGTTTTTT.

The chain recombines TRBV27 with TRBJ1-2, with no clear D. The germline CDR1 and CDR2 sequences are MNHEY and SMNVEV (reference sequence). The CDR3 has 16 residues. V lost 2 bases to trimming and J lost 0 bases, with 13 bases between them. The CDR3 region is CASSLKLAGTNYGYTF. The CDR3, as DNA: TGTGCCAGCAGTTTAAAATTGGCGGGGACTAACTATGGCTACACCTTC.